This paragraph reports one T cell receptor (beta chain). Sequenced by immunoSEQ multiplex PCR; TCRdb stores in-frame clones only, minus some. The table has about 42,000 clones, about nine tenths seen once; the top ten hold 0.9% to 1.5%. This sample is drawn from a study of T cell changes during pregnancy in multiple sclerosis. Germline loops: CDR1 SNHLY, CDR2 FYNNEI. J gave up 6 bases and V 0 bases, and 4 bases lay outside the gene matches. The CDR3 spans 15 residues. The chain employs TRBV2 and TRBJ2-2; 7 bases line up with TRBD1. The sample consisted of CD4+ T cells from peripheral blood mononuclear cells, taken in the second trimester of pregnancy. The TCR was taken from a female donor with multiple sclerosis, enrolled in a pregnancy study. The CDR3 region has the DNA TGTGCCAGCAGTGAAGCGCGTCAGGGGGCCGGGGAGCTGTTTTTT. Residues: CASSEARQGAGELFF.